This T cell receptor (beta chain) was recovered during a study of T cell repertoires in aging, cancer and after chemotherapy. Study at large: Donors were grouped into six age bands spanning 30 or younger through 70 or older. Chronic lymphocytic leukemia patients on fludarabine- or bendamustine-based regimens gave paired samples before and after chemotherapy. Study outcomes and limitations: Healthy donors lost TCR diversity with age mainly through richness, cancer patients through richness and evenness. No conclusions about immunological memory after chemotherapy can be drawn from the repertoire data.

TCR beta rearrangements were amplified from peripheral blood genomic DNA. This clonotype occurred a few times. No antigen is known for it. CDR3 length: 17 amino acids. Germline CDR1 is LNHDA and CDR2 is SQIVND (reference sequence). Trimming removed 7 bases at V and 5 bases at J, with 24 bases between. Rearranged V-D-J TRB sequences were amplified with a mixed TRB-A/B primer pool. TCRdb reanalysed the multiplex PCR reads using MiXCR and keeps one entry per CDR3 protein. Among thousands of distinct CDR3 sequences listed, 25% to 35% were seen once. The rearrangement joins TRBV19 to TRBJ1-3; weak D call: TRBD1 (6 bases). The material sequenced was blood. The TCR was taken from a human donor with a blood cancer. The donor label of this sample is uncertain. This chain's CDR3 is CASTPPLHLGQRNTIYF. CDR3 DNA: TGTGCCAGTACCCCGCCCTTGCATCTAGGACAGAGAAACACCATATATTTT.